This T cell receptor (beta chain) was sequenced in a study of cytomegalovirus exposure and HLA in healthy donors. Overall study results and limits: Using the classifier, cytomegalovirus status was reportedly diagnosed with high specificity and sensitivity. Rarity held for most TCR sequences, but there were some public TCRs that occurred in many donors.

This clone has only one observation. Its matching antigen is unknown. The protocol was immunoSEQ multiplex PCR, while the TCRdb copy is restricted to in-frame clones and leaves out a portion. The sample lists about 400,000 clones; 86% were seen once. Germline V gene sequence: CDR1 SGHRS, CDR2 YFSETQ. The CDR3 has 14 amino acids. V lost 2 bases to trimming and J lost 8 bases; unmatched junction nucleotides: 5. Sequencing was performed on PBMCs. The TCR comes from a woman aged 18-29 years in good health and CMV-seronegative. The chain carries TRBV5-1 and TRBJ1-3, with 9 bases fitting TRBD1. CDR3 region: CASSFDRGSDTIYF. CDR3 DNA: TGCGCCAGCAGCTTTGACAGGGGGTCGGACACCATATATTTT.